Below, one T cell receptor (beta chain) is given with its context. The antigen remains undetermined. This sample is drawn from a study of graft-versus-host responses after intestinal transplantation. Across the study: Anti-thymocyte globulin induction, then tacrolimus and steroids for roughly 3 years, went to all recipients.

TCRdb's copy holds only in-frame clones and misses some; the assay was immunoSEQ multiplex PCR. This table has tens of thousands of clones, approximately 95% appearing once. Study-wide results and caveats: The study found high graft-versus-host to host-versus-graft clonal ratios in allografts of patients with graft-donor T cell macrochimerism. Association was observed between peak circulating GvH clone levels and early post-transplant HvG declines. Recipient-marrow GvH clones were detected, some having first appeared in ileum or blood.

The CDR3 consists of 13 residues. The germline gives CDR1 MDHEN, CDR2 SYDVKM. The V and J ends lost 7 bases and 1 base respectively, with 8 bases between them. This TCR was recovered from a human donor who was the organ donor for an intestinal transplant. J is TRBJ1-3 and V is TRBV28; D not resolved. The sequencing used unstimulated CD8+ T cells sorted from spleen or lymph node cells, collected before transplant. In nucleotides, the CDR3 is TGTGCCAGCATGGAGATGTCTGGAAACACCATATATTTT. Its translation: CASMEMSGNTIYF.